This entry lists 19 T cell receptor beta chains sequenced from one sample in a study of beta chain features in type 1 diabetes. Expressed TCRB transcripts got sequenced, as all isolated RNA was reverse transcribed. Sequencing used immunoSEQ multiplex PCR; TCRdb keeps in-frame clones, though not all of them. Counted here are about 160,000 clones, 8% to 8.5% occurring once; the ten biggest clones make up around 0.5%. Overall study findings and caveats: Among all four CD4+ subsets, Type 1 diabetes patients had TCRB CDR3s that were moderately but significantly shorter.

Their antigen targets remain unknown. Sequencing was done on a sample of central memory CD4+ T cells from blood. The receptors originated from a woman younger than 30 with type 1 diabetes.

This clone came up a few times. This chain's CDR3 is CASSLRVIHYEQYF. The CDR3 coding sequence is TGTGCCAGCAGTCTCAGGGTAATCCACTACGAGCAGTACTTC. The chain joins TRBV13 to TRBJ2-7; TRBD1 is a possible D gene (5 bases). The V and J ends lost 6 bases and 3 bases respectively, with 15 bases between them. Germline V gene data show CDR1 as PRHDT and CDR2 as FYEKMQ (reference sequence). This CDR3 region has 14 residues.

This clone was found a few times. The chain has TRBV11-2 and TRBJ2-7, with TRBD1 matching 10 bases. Per the germline V gene, CDR1 is SGHAT and CDR2 is FQNNGV. The CDR3 is 14 amino acids. V shed 5 bases and J 2 bases; nucleotides not matched to a gene: 3. CDR3 in amino acids: CASSPGQGPYEQYF. In DNA form, the CDR3 reads TGTGCCAGCAGCCCGGGACAGGGGCCCTACGAGCAGTACTTC.

J is TRBJ2-2 and V is TRBV18, with D possibly TRBD1 on 5 matching bases. CDR1 is KGHSH, CDR2 LQKENI, per germline. The CDR3 spans 14 residues. V shed 2 bases and J shed 3 bases, with 7 bases lying between them. The CDR3 loop reads CASSPGAYTGELFF. CDR3 nucleotide sequence: TGTGCCAGCTCACCAGGGGCTTACACCGGGGAGCTGTTTTTT.

The sample holds a few counts of this clone. The CDR3: CASSTPGEYTDTQYF. CDR3 nucleotides: TGTGCCAGCAGTACCCCGGGAGAGTATACAGATACGCAGTATTTT. This sequence joins TRBV27 and TRBJ2-3; tentative D call: TRBD2 (6 bases). The CDR3 extends over 15 amino acids. With 5 bases removed from V and 3 bases from J, the gap between germline ends came to 15 bases. Germline V gives CDR1 MNHEY, CDR2 SMNVEV (reference sequence).

This clone was seen a handful of times. V is TRBV5-4 and J is TRBJ1-2; 7 bases match TRBD1. Per germline, CDR1 SGHNT and CDR2 YYREEE (reference sequence). The CDR3 loop spans 13 amino acids. V lost 5 bases and J lost 7; bases outside the gene matches: 8. The CDR3 loop reads CASSFRQGSGYTF. CDR3 nucleotides: TGTGCCAGCAGTTTCCGACAGGGTTCTGGCTACACCTTC. Combining the CDR3 with reference TRBV5-4 and TRBJ1-2 gives the whole variable domain ETGVTQSPTHLIKTRGQQVTLRCSSQSGHNTVSWYQQALGQGPQFIFQYYREEENGRGNFPPRFSGLQFPNYSSELNVNALELDDSALYLCASSFRQGSGYTFGSGTRLTVV.

The V gene is TRBV7-3, the J gene TRBJ1-1; D may be TRBD1 (5 bases). Germline assignment: CDR1 SGHTA and CDR2 FQGTGA. With 2 bases removed from V and 4 bases from J, the gap between germline ends came to 11 bases. This CDR3 region has 14 residues. The CDR3 region has the DNA TGTGCCAGCAGCTTATCAGGGCACAGCACTGAAGCTTTCTTT. This encodes CASSLSGHSTEAFF.

The sample holds many counts of this clone. The chain carries TRBV19 and TRBJ2-4; D is uncertain. The CDR3 length is 16 residues. V was trimmed by 2 bases and J by 3 bases, leaving 14 bases between them. Germline V gives CDR1 LNHDA, CDR2 SQIVND (reference sequence). DNA of the CDR3: TGTGCCAGTAGTATATATCGAGCAAGTGACAAAAACATTCAGTACTTC. Translation: CASSIYRASDKNIQYF.

In its sample, this clone was seen a few times. The J gene is TRBJ2-2, the V gene TRBV30; 7 positions agree with TRBD1. The CDR3 is 15 amino acids. Trimming at V came to 3 bases and at J to 5 bases, leaving 9 bases not matched to a gene. Per germline, CDR1 GTSNPN and CDR2 SVGIG (reference sequence). Here the CDR3 DNA reads TGTGCCTGGAGAAACAGGGGTTTGGGGACCGGGGAGCTGTTTTTT. Its protein product is CAWRNRGLGTGELFF.

This clone was seen a handful of times. Germline is not matched at one junction end, which may reflect a read error. V and J are TRBV4-3 and TRBJ1-1; tentative D call: TRBD1 (6 bases). Germline CDR1 is LGHNA and CDR2 is YSLEER. The CDR3 sequence is 15 residues long. The CDR3 DNA reads TGCGCCAGCACCCAAGGCGGGGGCAGGAACACTGAAGCTTTCTTT. Translating it yields CASTQGGGRNTEAFF.

This sequence joins TRBV5-1 and TRBJ2-2; D possibly corresponds to TRBD1 (6 bases). Germline assignment: CDR1 SGHRS and CDR2 YFSETQ. V gave up 1 base and J gave up 8 bases, with 12 bases separating them. This CDR3 spans 14 amino acids. The DNA for the CDR3 is TGCGCCAGCAGCTTGACGTGGGGGACAGGGGAGCTGTTTTTT. The encoded protein is CASSLTWGTGELFF.

V usage is TRBV2 and J usage is TRBJ1-6, with D possibly being TRBD1 (5 bases). V was pared by 4 bases and J by 7 bases, with 14 bases between. The CDR3 has 15 amino acids. Germline V lookup: CDR1 SNHLY, CDR2 FYNNEI. CDR3 DNA: TGTGCCAGCAGTGGACCGGGACTGAGGAATTCACCCCTCCACTTT. This sequence encodes CASSGPGLRNSPLHF.

V and J are TRBV30 and TRBJ1-2; possibly TRBD1 for D (5 bases). The CDR3 consists of 13 residues. V lost 5 bases, J lost 2 bases, and 12 bases lay in between. Germline values: CDR1 GTSNPN, CDR2 SVGIG (reference sequence). The CDR3 region has the DNA TGTGCCTGGGCCGCGCGACAGAACTATGGCTACACCTTC. This codes for CAWAARQNYGYTF.

The V call is TRBV28, the J call TRBJ1-1; possibly TRBD1 for D (6 bases). The CDR3 covers 14 residues. V was cut by 2 bases and J by 4 bases, with 11 bases left in between. The germline CDR1 and CDR2 sequences are MDHEN and SYDVKM. The CDR3 region has the DNA TGTGCCAGCAGTTTAGGTCAGGGGCTCACTGAAGCTTTCTTT. It specifies CASSLGQGLTEAFF.

This clone was picked up a small number of times. V and J are TRBV28 and TRBJ2-3; 14 positions match TRBD2. The germline CDR1 and CDR2 sequences are MDHEN and SYDVKM. This CDR3 region has 16 residues. V shed 3 bases and J 5 bases; nucleotides not matched to a gene: 4. CDR3 protein: CASSFMGTSGRDTQYF. The CDR3 region has the DNA TGTGCCAGCAGTTTTATGGGGACTAGCGGGAGAGATACGCAGTATTTT.

The chain employs TRBV15 and TRBJ2-1, with TRBD2 matching over 8 bases. V dropped 0 bases and J dropped 5; count of bases not matched to a gene: 6. Germline V gene sequence: CDR1 LNHNV, CDR2 YYDKDF (reference sequence). This CDR3 is 16 amino acids long. Written as DNA, the CDR3 is TGTGCCACCAGCAGAGATCATCGGACTAGCCACAATGAGCAGTTCTTC. Amino acid sequence: CATSRDHRTSHNEQFF.

V gene TRBV19 combines with J gene TRBJ2-7, with 7 bases identical to TRBD1. The CDR3 is 14 residues long. V gave up 4 bases and J gave up 2 bases; unmatched junction bases: 5. Germline values: CDR1 LNHDA, CDR2 SQIVND (reference sequence). The CDR3 spells CASSTGGRTYEQYF. CDR3 nucleotide sequence: TGTGCCAGTAGTACAGGGGGTCGAACCTACGAGCAGTACTTC.

Concerning this clone: Germline and junction disagree at one end, which may indicate a read error. The V gene is TRBV29-1, the J gene TRBJ1-5; 9 bases match TRBD1. Looked up from germline, CDR1 is SQVTM and CDR2 is ANQGSEA. This CDR3 spans 14 amino acids. Here the CDR3 reads CSVEGTGRDQPQHF. For the CDR3, the DNA is TGCAGCGTGGAAGGGACAGGGAGGGATCAGCCCCAGCATTTT.

In this sample, this clone turned up a few times. The gene calls are TRBV4-3 and TRBJ2-2; no clear D gene. The CDR3 extends over 14 amino acids. Deletions cut 0 bases from V and 6 bases from J, with 8 bases between. Looked up from germline, CDR1 is LGHNA and CDR2 is YSLEER. CDR3 sequence: CASSQDRVPGELFF. The CDR3 DNA follows: TGCGCCAGCAGCCAAGATCGGGTTCCCGGGGAGCTGTTTTTT.

This clone was counted only a few times. The chain combines TRBV28 with TRBJ1-2; 9 nucleotides line up with TRBD1. This CDR3 has 12 amino acids. Germline V gene data show CDR1 as MDHEN and CDR2 as SYDVKM. With V trimmed by 5 bases and J by 7 bases, 2 bases remained unmatched. In DNA form, the CDR3 reads TGTGCCAGCAGTGTGGGACAGGGTGGCTACACCTTC. Its protein product is CASSVGQGGYTF.